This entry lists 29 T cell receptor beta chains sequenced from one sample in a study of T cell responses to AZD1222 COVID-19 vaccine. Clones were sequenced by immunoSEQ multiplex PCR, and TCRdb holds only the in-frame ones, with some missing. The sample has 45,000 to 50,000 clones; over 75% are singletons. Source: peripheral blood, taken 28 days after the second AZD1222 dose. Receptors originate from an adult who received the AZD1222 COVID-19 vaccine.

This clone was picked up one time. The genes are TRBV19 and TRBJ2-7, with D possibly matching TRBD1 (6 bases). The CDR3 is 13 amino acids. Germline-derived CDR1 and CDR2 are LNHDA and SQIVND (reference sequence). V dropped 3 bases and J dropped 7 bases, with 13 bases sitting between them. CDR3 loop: CASSIGRGWEQYF. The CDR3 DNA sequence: TGTGCCAGTAGTATTGGCAGGGGTTGGGAGCAGTACTTC. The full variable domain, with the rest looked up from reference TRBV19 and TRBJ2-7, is DGGITQSPKYLFRKEGQNVTLSCEQNLNHDAMYWYRQDPGQGLRLIYYSQIVNDFQKGDIAEGYSVSREKKESFPLTVTSAQKNPTAFYLCASSIGRGWEQYFGPGTRLTVT.

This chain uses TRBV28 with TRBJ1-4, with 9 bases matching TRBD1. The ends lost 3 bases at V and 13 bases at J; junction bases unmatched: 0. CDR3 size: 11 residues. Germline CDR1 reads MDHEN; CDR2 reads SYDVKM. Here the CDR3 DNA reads TGTGCCAGCAGTTTGGGACAGGGACTGTTTTTT. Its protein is CASSLGQGLFF.

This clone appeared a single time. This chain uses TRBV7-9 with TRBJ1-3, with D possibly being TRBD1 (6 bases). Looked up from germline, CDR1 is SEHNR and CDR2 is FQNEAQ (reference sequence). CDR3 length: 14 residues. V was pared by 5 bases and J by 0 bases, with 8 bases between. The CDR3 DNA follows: TGTGCCAGCAGCCCAGGGGACTCTGGAAACACCATATATTTT. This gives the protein CASSPGDSGNTIYF.

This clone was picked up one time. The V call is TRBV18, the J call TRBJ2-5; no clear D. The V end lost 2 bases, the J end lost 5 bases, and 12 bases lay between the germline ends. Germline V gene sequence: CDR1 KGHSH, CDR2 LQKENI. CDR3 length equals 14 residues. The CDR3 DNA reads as TGTGCCAGCTCACCAGGGTCTAGAGAGGAGACCCAGTACTTC. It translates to CASSPGSREETQYF. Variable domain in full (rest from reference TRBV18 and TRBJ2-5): NAGVMQNPRHLVRRRGQEARLRCSPMKGHSHVYWYRQLPEEGLKFMVYLQKENIIDESGMPKERFSAEFPKEGPSILRIQQVVRGDSAAYFCASSPGSREETQYFGPGTRLLVL.

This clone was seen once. The CDR3 bases are TGTGCCAGCTCAGTTACGGGGGGGCCGGCGGCTAACTATGGCTACACCTTC. Translating gives CASSVTGGPAANYGYTF. The chain uses TRBV18 and TRBJ1-2; the D gene is possibly TRBD1 (6 bases). Germline V gene data show CDR1 as KGHSH and CDR2 as LQKENI. The CDR3 contains 17 residues. Trimming removed 5 bases at V and 0 bases at J, with 19 bases between.

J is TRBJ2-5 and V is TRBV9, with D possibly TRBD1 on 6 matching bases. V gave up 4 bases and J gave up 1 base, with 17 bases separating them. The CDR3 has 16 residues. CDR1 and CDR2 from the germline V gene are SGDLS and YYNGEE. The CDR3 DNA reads TGTGCCAGCAGCTTCATCAGACAGGCGATCCAAGAGACCCAGTACTTC. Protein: CASSFIRQAIQETQYF. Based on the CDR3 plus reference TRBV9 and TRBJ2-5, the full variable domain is DSGVTQTPKHLITATGQRVTLRCSPRSGDLSVYWYQQSLDQGLQFLIQYYNGEERAKGNILERFSAQQFPDLHSELNLSSLELGDSALYFCASSFIRQAIQETQYFGPGTRLLVL.

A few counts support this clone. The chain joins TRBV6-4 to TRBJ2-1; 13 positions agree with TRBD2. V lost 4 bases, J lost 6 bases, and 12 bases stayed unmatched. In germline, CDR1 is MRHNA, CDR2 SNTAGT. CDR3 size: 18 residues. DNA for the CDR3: TGTGCCAGCAGTGCAAACGGACTAGCGGGGGTCCTATTCAATGAGCAGTTCTTC. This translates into CASSANGLAGVLFNEQFF.

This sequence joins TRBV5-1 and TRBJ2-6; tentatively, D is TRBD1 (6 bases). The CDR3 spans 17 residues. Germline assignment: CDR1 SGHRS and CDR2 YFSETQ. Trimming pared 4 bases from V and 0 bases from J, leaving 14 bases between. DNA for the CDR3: TGCGCCAGCAGCAATCCGGGACAAAGCTCTGGGGCCAACGTCCTGACTTTC. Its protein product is CASSNPGQSSGANVLTF.

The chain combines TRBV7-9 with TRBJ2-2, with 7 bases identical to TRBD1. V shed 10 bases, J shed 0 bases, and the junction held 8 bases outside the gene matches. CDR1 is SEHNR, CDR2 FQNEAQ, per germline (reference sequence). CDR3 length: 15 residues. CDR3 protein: CATITGTANTGELFF. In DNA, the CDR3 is TGTGCCACTATTACCGGGACAGCGAACACCGGGGAGCTGTTTTTT.

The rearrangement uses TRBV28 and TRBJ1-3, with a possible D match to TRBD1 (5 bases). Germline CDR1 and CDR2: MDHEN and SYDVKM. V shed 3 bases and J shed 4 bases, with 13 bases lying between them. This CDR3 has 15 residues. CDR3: CASSFGGVSGNTIYF. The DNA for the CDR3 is TGTGCCAGCAGTTTTGGGGGGGTTTCGGGAAACACCATATATTTT.

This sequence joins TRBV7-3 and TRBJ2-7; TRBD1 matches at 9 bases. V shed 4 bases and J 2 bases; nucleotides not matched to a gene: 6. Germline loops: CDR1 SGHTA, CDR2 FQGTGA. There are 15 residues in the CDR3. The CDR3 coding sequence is TGTGCCAGCAGCTCGGGACAGGGTGGGACCTACGAGCAGTACTTC. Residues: CASSSGQGGTYEQYF. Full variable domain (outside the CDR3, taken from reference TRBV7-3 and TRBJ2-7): GAGVSQTPSNKVTEKGKYVELRCDPISGHTALYWYRQSLGQGPEFLIYFQGTGAADDSGLPNDRFFAVRPEGSVSTLKIQRTERGDSAVYLCASSSGQGGTYEQYFGPGTRLTVT.

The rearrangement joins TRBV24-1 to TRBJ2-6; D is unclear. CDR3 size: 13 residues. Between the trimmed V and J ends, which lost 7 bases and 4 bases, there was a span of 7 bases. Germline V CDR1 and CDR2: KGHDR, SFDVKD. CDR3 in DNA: TGTGCCACCAGGTGGCTCGGGGCCAACGTCCTGACTTTC. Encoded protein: CATRWLGANVLTF.

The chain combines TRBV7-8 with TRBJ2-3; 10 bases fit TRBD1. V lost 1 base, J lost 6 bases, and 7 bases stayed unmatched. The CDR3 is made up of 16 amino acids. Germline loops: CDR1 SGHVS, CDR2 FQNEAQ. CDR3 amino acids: CASSLGWDRGTDTQYF. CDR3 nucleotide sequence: TGTGCCAGCAGCTTAGGTTGGGACAGGGGAACGGATACGCAGTATTTT.

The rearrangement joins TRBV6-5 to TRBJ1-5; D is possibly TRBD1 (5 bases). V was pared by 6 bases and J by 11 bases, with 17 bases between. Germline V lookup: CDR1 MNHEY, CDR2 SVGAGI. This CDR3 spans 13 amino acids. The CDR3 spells CASSGTGDRAQHF. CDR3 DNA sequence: TGTGCCAGCAGCGGGACGGGGGATAGGGCCCAGCATTTT.

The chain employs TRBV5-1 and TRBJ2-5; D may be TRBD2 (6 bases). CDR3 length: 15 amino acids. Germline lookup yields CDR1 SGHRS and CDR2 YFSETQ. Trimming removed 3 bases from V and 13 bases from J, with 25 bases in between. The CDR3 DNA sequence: TGCGCCAGCAGCTGGGGGGAGCTAAAGAAGCCCCGTTCGTACTTC. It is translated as CASSWGELKKPRSYF. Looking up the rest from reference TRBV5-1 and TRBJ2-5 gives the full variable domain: KAGVTQTPRYLIKTRGQQVTLSCSPISGHRSVSWYQQTPGQGLQFLFEYFSETQRNKGNFPGRFSGRQFSNSRSEMNVSTLELGDSALYLCASSWGELKKPRSYFGPGTRLLVL.

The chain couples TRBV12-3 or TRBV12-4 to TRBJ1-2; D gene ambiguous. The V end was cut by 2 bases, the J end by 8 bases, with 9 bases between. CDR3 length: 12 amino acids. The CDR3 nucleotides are TGTGCCAGCAGTTTACGAAGGGAGGGCTACACCTTC. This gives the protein CASSLRREGYTF.

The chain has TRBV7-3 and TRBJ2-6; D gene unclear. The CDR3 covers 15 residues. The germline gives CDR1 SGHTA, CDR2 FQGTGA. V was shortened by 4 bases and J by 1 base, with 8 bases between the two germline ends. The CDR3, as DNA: TGTGCCAGCAGCTCCCCGACTTCTGGGGCCAACGTCCTGACTTTC. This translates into CASSSPTSGANVLTF.

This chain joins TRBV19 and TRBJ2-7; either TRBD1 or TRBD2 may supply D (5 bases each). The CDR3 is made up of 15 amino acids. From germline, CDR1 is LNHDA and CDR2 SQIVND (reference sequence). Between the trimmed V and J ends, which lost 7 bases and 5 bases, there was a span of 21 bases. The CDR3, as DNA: TGTGCCAGTACCTCCGGACAAATCGGAGGCCACGAGCAGTACTTC. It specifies CASTSGQIGGHEQYF.

The CDR3 DNA is TGCAGCGTTTCCGGACACATGGGAGTGGAGACCCAGTACTTC. Residues: CSVSGHMGVETQYF. V gene TRBV29-1 combines with J gene TRBJ2-5, with D perhaps given as TRBD1 or TRBD2 (5 bases each). Deletions cut 5 bases from V and 5 bases from J, with 18 bases between. The germline gives CDR1 SQVTM, CDR2 ANQGSEA. The CDR3 runs to 14 residues.

The CDR3 DNA follows: TGTGCCAGCAGCTTAGGCGGTGGTGGGAGGGCCGGTCACGAGCAGTACTTC. Protein sequence: CASSLGGGGRAGHEQYF. V and J are TRBV7-2 and TRBJ2-7; TRBD2 agrees at 7 bases. This CDR3 contains 17 residues. The ends lost 1 base at V and 5 bases at J; junction bases unmatched: 14. Per germline, CDR1 SGHTA and CDR2 FQGNSA.

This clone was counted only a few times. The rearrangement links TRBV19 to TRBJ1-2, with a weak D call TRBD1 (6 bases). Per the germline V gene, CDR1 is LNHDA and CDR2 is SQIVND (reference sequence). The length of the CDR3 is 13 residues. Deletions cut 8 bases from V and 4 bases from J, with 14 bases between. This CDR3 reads CASGTGGAYGYTF. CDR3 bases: TGTGCCAGTGGGACTGGGGGGGCCTATGGCTACACCTTC.

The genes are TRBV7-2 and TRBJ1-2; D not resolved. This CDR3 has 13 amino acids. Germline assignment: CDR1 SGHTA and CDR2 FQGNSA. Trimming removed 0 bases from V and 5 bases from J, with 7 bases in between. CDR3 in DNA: TGTGCCAGCAGCTTAGCGCCTAGTTATGGCTACACCTTC. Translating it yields CASSLAPSYGYTF.

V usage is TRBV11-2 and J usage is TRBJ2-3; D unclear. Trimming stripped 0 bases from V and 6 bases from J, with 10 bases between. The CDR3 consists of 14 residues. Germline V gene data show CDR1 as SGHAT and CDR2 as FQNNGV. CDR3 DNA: TGTGCCAGCAGCTTAGATCCGGGCTCCGATACGCAGTATTTT. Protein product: CASSLDPGSDTQYF.

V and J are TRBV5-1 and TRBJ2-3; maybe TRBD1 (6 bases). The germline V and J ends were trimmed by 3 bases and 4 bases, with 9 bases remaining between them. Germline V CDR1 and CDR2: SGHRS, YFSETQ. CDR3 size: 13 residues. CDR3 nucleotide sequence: TGCGCCAGCAGCTCCAGGGGCGCAGATACGCAGTATTTT. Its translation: CASSSRGADTQYF.

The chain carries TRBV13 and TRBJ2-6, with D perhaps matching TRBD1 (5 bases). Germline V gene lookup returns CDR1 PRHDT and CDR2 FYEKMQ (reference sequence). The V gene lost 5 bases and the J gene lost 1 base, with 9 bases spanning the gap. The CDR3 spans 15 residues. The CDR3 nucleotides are TGTGCCAGCAGCCGCAGGGTTTCTGGGGCCAACGTCCTGACTTTC. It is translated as CASSRRVSGANVLTF.

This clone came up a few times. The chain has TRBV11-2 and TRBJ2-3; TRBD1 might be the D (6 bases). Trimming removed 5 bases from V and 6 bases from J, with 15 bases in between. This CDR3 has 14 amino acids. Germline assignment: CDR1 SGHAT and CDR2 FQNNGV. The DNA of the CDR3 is TGTGCCAGCAGCGTGACAGGAGAATCTGATACGCAGTATTTT. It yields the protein CASSVTGESDTQYF. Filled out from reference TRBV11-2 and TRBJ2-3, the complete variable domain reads EAGVAQSPRYKIIEKRQSVAFWCNPISGHATLYWYQQILGQGPKLLIQFQNNGVVDDSQLPKDRFSAERLKGVDSTLKIQPAKLEDSAVYLCASSVTGESDTQYFGPGTRLTVL.

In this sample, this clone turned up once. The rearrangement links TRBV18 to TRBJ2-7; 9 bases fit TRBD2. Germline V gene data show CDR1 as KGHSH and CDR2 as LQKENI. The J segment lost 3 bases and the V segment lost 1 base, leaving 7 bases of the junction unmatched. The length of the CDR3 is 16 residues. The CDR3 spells CASSPRTLAGDYEQYF. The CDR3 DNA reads TGTGCCAGCTCACCACGTACACTAGCGGGCGACTACGAGCAGTACTTC.

The CDR3 is CATRTSGNAEQYF. CDR3 coding DNA: TGTGCCACCCGGACTAGCGGGAACGCCGAGCAGTACTTC. V is TRBV10-3 and J is TRBJ2-7, with TRBD2 matching 12 bases. Germline V gene lookup returns CDR1 ENHRY and CDR2 SYGVKD. The CDR3 extends over 13 amino acids. The V and J ends lost 10 bases and 6 bases, in that order; junction bases with no gene match: 7.

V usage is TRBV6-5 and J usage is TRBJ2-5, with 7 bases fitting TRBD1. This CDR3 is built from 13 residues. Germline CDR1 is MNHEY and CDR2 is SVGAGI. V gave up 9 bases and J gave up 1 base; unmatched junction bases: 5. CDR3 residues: CASLGGSQETQYF. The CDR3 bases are TGTGCCAGTCTAGGGGGCAGCCAAGAGACCCAGTACTTC.